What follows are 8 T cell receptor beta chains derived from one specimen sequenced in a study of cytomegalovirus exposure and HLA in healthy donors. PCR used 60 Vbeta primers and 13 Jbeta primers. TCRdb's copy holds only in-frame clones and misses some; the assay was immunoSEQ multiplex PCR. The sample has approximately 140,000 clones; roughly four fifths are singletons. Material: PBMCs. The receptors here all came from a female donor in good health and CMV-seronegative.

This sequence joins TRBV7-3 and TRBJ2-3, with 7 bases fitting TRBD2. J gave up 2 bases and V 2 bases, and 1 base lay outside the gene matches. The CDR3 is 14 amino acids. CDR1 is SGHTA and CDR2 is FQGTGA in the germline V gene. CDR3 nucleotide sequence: TGTGCCAGCAGCTTAGCGGGGGTCACAGATACGCAGTATTTT. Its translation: CASSLAGVTDTQYF.

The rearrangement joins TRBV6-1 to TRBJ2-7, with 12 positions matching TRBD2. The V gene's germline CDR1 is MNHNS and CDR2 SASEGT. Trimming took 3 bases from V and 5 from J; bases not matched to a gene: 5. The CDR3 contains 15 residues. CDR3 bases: TGTGCCAGCAGTGAGACTAGCGGGAGTTTCAACGAGCAGTACTTC. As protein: CASSETSGSFNEQYF.

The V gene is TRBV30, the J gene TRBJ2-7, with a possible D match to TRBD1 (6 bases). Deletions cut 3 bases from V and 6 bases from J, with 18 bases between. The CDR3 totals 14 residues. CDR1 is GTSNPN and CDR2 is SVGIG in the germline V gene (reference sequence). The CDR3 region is CAWRTQGVGREQYF. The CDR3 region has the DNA TGTGCCTGGAGAACACAGGGAGTTGGGCGCGAGCAGTACTTC.

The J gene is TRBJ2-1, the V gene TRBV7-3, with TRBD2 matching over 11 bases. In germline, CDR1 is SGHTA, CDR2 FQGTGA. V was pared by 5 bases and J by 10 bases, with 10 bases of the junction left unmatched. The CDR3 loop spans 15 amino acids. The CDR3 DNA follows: TGTGCCAGCAGCCGTACTAGCGGGGGACCTCAGGAGCAGTTCTTC. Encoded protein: CASSRTSGGPQEQFF.

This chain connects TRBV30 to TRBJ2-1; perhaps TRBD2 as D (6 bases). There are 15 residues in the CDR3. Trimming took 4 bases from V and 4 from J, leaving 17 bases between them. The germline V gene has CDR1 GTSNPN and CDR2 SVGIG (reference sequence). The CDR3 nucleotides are TGTGCCTGGAATTCCCAGGCGGGATCATACAATGAGCAGTTCTTC. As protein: CAWNSQAGSYNEQFF.

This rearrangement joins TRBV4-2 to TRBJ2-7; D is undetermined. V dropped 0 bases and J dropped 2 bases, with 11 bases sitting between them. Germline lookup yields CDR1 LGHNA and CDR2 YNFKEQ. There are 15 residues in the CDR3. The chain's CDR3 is CASSQDRQSAYEQYF. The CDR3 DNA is TGTGCCAGCAGCCAAGATCGGCAAAGCGCCTACGAGCAGTACTTC.

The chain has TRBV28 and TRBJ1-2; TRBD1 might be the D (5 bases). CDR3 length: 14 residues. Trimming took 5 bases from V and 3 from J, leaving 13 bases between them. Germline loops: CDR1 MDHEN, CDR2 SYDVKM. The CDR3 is CASSPGDRDYGYTF. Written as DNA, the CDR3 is TGTGCCAGCAGTCCTGGAGACAGAGACTATGGCTACACCTTC.

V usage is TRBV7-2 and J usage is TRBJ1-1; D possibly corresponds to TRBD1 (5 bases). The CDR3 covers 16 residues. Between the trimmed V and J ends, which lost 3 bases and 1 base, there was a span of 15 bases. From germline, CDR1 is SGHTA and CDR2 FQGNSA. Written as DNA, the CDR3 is TGTGCCAGCAGCTTTTCGCCAACAAGGGGGAACACTGAAGCTTTCTTT. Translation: CASSFSPTRGNTEAFF.